These 5 T cell receptor beta chains came from one sample sequenced in a study of TIL therapy for anti-PD-1-resistant metastatic lung cancer. The immunoSEQ assay was v3. Some clones are missing from TCRdb's copy, which holds only in-frame ones; the method was immunoSEQ multiplex PCR. This table has roughly 54,000 clones, about nine tenths appearing once. Described time point: pre-treatment sample, taken before nivolumab and TIL therapy. Sample: blood, taken at baseline. The source is a person between 25 and 80 years old with non-small cell lung cancer.

With respect to this clone: A read error may account for a junction end that differs from germline. This chain connects TRBV19 to TRBJ1-2; maybe TRBD1 (6 bases). CDR3 length: 11 amino acids. Germline loops: CDR1 LNHDA, CDR2 SQIVND (reference sequence). CDR3 amino acids: CASIFLGTLVF. In DNA form, the CDR3 reads TGTGCCAGTATCTTTTTGGGGACATTAGTTTTC.

The chain is built from TRBV28 and TRBJ2-2; 7 bases agree with TRBD1. CDR1 is MDHEN, CDR2 SYDVKM, per germline. V dropped 7 bases and J dropped 6; count of bases not matched to a gene: 8. The CDR3 runs to 14 residues. CDR3 nucleotides: TGTGCCAGCAACCTTGACAGGGCCCCCGGGGAGCTGTTTTTT. It encodes CASNLDRAPGELFF.

The chain uses TRBV3-1 (or the pseudogene TRBV3-2) and TRBJ2-3, with 8 bases lining up with TRBD2. V was clipped by 7 bases and J by 5 bases; unmatched bases: 8. The CDR3 is made up of 14 amino acids. CDR1 is LGHDT and CDR2 is YNNKEL in the germline V gene (reference sequence). The CDR3 here is CASNLGTRGDTQYF. Here the CDR3 DNA reads TGTGCCAGCAACCTCGGGACTAGGGGAGATACGCAGTATTTT.

The rearrangement uses TRBV19 and TRBJ2-1; D uncertain. This CDR3 contains 14 residues. Germline values: CDR1 LNHDA, CDR2 SQIVND (reference sequence). Deletions cut 4 bases from V and 9 bases from J, with 16 bases between. CDR3 coding DNA: TGTGCCAGTAGTACCTTGGAATCTTGGGGTGAGCAGTTCTTC. This sequence encodes CASSTLESWGEQFF.

V usage is TRBV5-6 and J usage is TRBJ2-1, with TRBD2 as a possible D gene (5 bases). The V end was cut by 6 bases, the J end by 6 bases, with 19 bases between. The CDR3 covers 15 residues. CDR1 and CDR2 from the germline V gene are SGHDT and YYEEEE. CDR3 nucleotides: TGTGCCAGCACCCAGAGGAGCCTAGCAGGCAATGAGCAGTTCTTC. Translation gives CASTQRSLAGNEQFF.